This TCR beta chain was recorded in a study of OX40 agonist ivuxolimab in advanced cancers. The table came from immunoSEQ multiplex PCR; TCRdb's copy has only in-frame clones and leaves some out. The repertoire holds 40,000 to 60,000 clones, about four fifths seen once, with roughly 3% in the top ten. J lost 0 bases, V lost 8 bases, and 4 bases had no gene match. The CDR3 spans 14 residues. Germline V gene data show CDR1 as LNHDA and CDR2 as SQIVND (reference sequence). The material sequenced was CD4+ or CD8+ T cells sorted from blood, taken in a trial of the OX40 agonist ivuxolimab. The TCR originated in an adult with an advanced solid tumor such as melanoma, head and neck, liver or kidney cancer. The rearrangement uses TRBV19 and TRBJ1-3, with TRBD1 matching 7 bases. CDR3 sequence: CASRQGYSGNTIYF. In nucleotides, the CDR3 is TGTGCCAGTCGACAGGGCTACTCTGGAAACACCATATATTTT.